This entry is about one T cell receptor beta chain. The antigen is not known. This specimen comes from a study of graft-versus-host responses after intestinal transplantation. Study-level information: Recipients underwent multivisceral, liver-intestinal, or isolated intestinal transplants. Study findings and constraints: GvH clones appeared in recipient marrow, some first in ileum or blood. Within the allografts of patients who had graft-donor T cell macrochimerism, graft-versus-host to host-versus-graft clonal ratios were high. Early post-transplant falls in HvG clones accompanied the peak levels of circulating GvH clones.

Per the germline V gene, CDR1 is LGHNA and CDR2 is YSLEER. This CDR3 region has 15 residues. The V and J ends lost 3 bases and 5 bases, in that order; junction bases with no gene match: 5. Some clones are missing from TCRdb's copy, which holds only in-frame ones; the method was immunoSEQ multiplex PCR. The table has tens of thousands of clones, 70% to 90% seen once; the top ten hold 0.5% to 0.8%. The genes are TRBV4-3 and TRBJ1-5, with 9 bases aligning to TRBD1. This specimen was unstimulated CD4+ T cells sorted from spleen or lymph node cells, taken before transplant. This TCR was recovered from a human donor who was the organ donor for an intestinal transplant. CDR3 nucleotide sequence: TGCGCCAGCAGCCAGCTAACAGGGGGCGATCAGCCCCAGCATTTT. It codes for CASSQLTGGDQPQHF.